The present entry profiles one T cell receptor (beta chain) with its context. The CDR3 has 14 residues. Germline lookup yields CDR1 SGDLS and CDR2 YYNGEE. Unmatched junction bases numbered 8, after V lost 3 bases and J lost 6 bases. These data come from a study of neoadjuvant anti-PD-1 for oral cavity cancer. Stated time point: after neoadjuvant nivolumab, at surgical resection. Six replicates per PBMC sample, mostly from 400 to 500 ng of genomic DNA. Method: immunoSEQ multiplex PCR; TCRdb's copy keeps in-frame clones and lacks some. The table shows approximately 9,700 clones, with 65% to 70% occurring only once.

This sequence originates from a person between 35 and 79 years old with oral cavity squamous cell carcinoma. V gene TRBV9 combines with J gene TRBJ2-7; 8 bases line up with TRBD1. The source was PBMCs, collected after nivolumab (anti-PD-1) treatment. This chain's CDR3 is CASSAGGAALEQYF. The CDR3 coding sequence is TGTGCCAGCAGCGCAGGGGGCGCAGCGCTCGAGCAGTACTTC.